This passage covers 8 T cell receptor beta chains from one sample sequenced in a study of cytomegalovirus exposure and HLA in healthy donors. Data came from immunoSEQ multiplex PCR; TCRdb stores just in-frame clones and leaves some out. Among about 270,000 clones listed, 86% were seen once. The specimen was PBMCs. These receptors came from a woman aged 18-29 years in good health and CMV-seronegative.

The chain carries TRBV27 and TRBJ1-5; 8 bases map to TRBD1. With V trimmed by 3 bases and J by 4 bases, 5 bases remained unmatched. Germline V gene sequence: CDR1 MNHEY, CDR2 SMNVEV (reference sequence). The CDR3 is made up of 15 amino acids. As DNA, the CDR3 is TGTGCCAGCAGTTTCGGGCAGGGGGCGAATCAGCCCCAGCATTTT. Protein: CASSFGQGANQPQHF.

The chain carries TRBV11-3 and TRBJ2-3; D call uncertain. V was shortened by 1 base and J by 5 bases, with 13 bases between the two germline ends. Germline CDR1 and CDR2: SGHNT and YENEEA. The length of the CDR3 is 15 residues. The CDR3 protein is CASSLGPSLGDTQYF. The CDR3 DNA sequence: TGTGCCAGCAGCTTAGGTCCCTCCCTAGGAGATACGCAGTATTTT.

J is TRBJ1-4 and V is TRBV9; no clear D gene. With 0 bases removed from V and 11 bases from J, the gap between germline ends came to 14 bases. Germline V gene data show CDR1 as SGDLS and CDR2 as YYNGEE. The CDR3 extends over 14 amino acids. This CDR3 is CASSVGGAEEKLFF. DNA for the CDR3: TGTGCCAGCAGCGTAGGAGGCGCGGAGGAGAAACTGTTTTTT.

V usage is TRBV10-2 and J usage is TRBJ1-2, with 12 bases that match TRBD1. This CDR3 is built from 14 residues. Germline assignment: CDR1 WSHSY and CDR2 SAAADI. V lost 6 bases, J lost 7 bases, and 6 bases stayed unmatched. The CDR3 region is CASRLGTGGFGYTF. CDR3 DNA sequence: TGCGCCAGCAGGCTCGGGACAGGGGGCTTTGGCTACACCTTC.

The chain joins TRBV13 to TRBJ2-7; TRBD2 matches at 9 bases. CDR1 and CDR2 from the germline V gene are PRHDT and FYEKMQ (reference sequence). Trimming removed 4 bases from V and 5 bases from J; junction bases left unmatched: 18. The CDR3 consists of 18 residues. The CDR3 region is CASSSTTPVGGRANEQYF. The CDR3 DNA is TGTGCCAGCAGCTCCACCACCCCGGTGGGCGGGAGGGCCAACGAGCAGTACTTC. Drawing the rest from reference TRBV13 and TRBJ2-7, the complete variable domain is AAGVIQSPRHLIKEKRETATLKCYPIPRHDTVYWYQQGPGQDPQFLISFYEKMQSDKGSIPDRFSAQQFSDYHSELNMSSLELGDSALYFCASSSTTPVGGRANEQYFGPGTRLTVT.

This clone was counted once. The chain recombines TRBV30 with TRBJ1-5; tentatively, D is TRBD1 (5 bases). Germline lookup yields CDR1 GTSNPN and CDR2 SVGIG (reference sequence). Trimming took 3 bases from V and 4 from J, leaving 25 bases between them. This CDR3 is 18 amino acids long. The CDR3 nucleotides read TGTGCCTGGAGCGCCAGTAGTTACGACAGCCACTTTAATCAGCCCCAGCATTTT. It specifies CAWSASSYDSHFNQPQHF. The full variable domain, in which reference TRBV30 and TRBJ1-5 provide the parts outside the CDR3, is SQTIHQWPATLVQPVGSPLSLECTVEGTSNPNLYWYRQAAGRGLQLLFYSVGIGQISSEVPQNLSASRPQDRQFILSSKKLLLSDSGFYLCAWSASSYDSHFNQPQHFGDGTRLSIL.

The CDR3 DNA reads as TGCGCCAGCAGCTTGGGACAGGGCAACAAGTGGGATACGCAGTATTTT. Translating gives CASSLGQGNKWDTQYF. The rearrangement links TRBV5-1 to TRBJ2-3; 7 bases are a match to TRBD1. The germline CDR1 and CDR2 sequences are SGHRS and YFSETQ. This CDR3 has 16 residues. V was clipped by 0 bases and J by 6 bases; unmatched bases: 10.

There are a few counts of this clone. V gene TRBV30 combines with J gene TRBJ1-2; 8 bases are a match to TRBD1. CDR1 and CDR2 from the germline V gene are GTSNPN and SVGIG (reference sequence). This CDR3 has 14 amino acids. Trimming took 2 bases from V and 4 from J; bases not matched to a gene: 6. This chain's CDR3 is CAWSRQGPSYGYTF. The CDR3 nucleotides read TGTGCCTGGAGTCGACAGGGGCCATCCTATGGCTACACCTTC.